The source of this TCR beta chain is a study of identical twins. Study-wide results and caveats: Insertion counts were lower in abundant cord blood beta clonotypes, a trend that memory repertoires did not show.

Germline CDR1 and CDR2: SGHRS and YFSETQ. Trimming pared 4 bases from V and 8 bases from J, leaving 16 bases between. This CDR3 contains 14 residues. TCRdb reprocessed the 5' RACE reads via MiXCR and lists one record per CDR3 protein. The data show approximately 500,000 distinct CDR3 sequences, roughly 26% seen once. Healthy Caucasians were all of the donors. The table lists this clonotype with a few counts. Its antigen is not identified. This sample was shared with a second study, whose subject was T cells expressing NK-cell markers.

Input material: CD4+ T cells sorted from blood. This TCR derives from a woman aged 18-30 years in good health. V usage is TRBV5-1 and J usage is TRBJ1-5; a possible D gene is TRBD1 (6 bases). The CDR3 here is CASSMDSHLEPQHF. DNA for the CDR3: TGCGCCAGCAGCATGGACAGCCATTTGGAGCCCCAGCATTTT.